This T cell receptor beta chain came from a study of shared clonotypes between healthy human individuals. Profiled with immunoSEQ multiplex PCR; TCRdb holds only in-frame clones, not every one. The data contain over a million clones, around 74% of them seen just once; the ten biggest clones take up 1.4%. Of note for this clone: Additional DNA sequences in this sample encode the identical CDR3.

Trimming stripped 0 bases from V and 2 bases from J, with 11 bases between. CDR3 length: 16 amino acids. Germline loops: CDR1 SGHRS, CDR2 YFSETQ. The chain carries TRBV5-1 and TRBJ2-2, with D possibly being TRBD1 (6 bases). The specimen was memory CD4+ T cells sorted from blood. The subset was: CD45RA-negative fraction. This clonotype was obtained from a man younger than 35 in good health. For the CDR3, the DNA is TGCGCCAGCAGCTTGGTCCCAGGGGCCAACACCGGGGAGCTGTTTTTT. Translating gives CASSLVPGANTGELFF.